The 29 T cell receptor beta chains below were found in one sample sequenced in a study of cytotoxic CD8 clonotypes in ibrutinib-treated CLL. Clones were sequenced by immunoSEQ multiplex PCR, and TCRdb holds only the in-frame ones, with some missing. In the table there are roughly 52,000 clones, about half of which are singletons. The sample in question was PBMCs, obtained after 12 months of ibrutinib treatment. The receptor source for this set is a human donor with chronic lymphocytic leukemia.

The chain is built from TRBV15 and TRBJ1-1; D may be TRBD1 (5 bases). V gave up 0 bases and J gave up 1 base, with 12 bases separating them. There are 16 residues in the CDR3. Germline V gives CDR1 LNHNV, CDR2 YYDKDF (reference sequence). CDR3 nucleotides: TGTGCCACCAGCAGAGATCGGGCCAGGGAGAACACTGAAGCTTTCTTT. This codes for CATSRDRARENTEAFF.

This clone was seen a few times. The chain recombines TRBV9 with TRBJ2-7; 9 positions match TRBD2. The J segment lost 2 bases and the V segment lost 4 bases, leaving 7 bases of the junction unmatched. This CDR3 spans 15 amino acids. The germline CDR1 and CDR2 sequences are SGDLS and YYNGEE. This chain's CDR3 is CASSSRLAAPYEQYF. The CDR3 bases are TGTGCCAGCAGCTCCCGACTAGCGGCTCCCTACGAGCAGTACTTC.

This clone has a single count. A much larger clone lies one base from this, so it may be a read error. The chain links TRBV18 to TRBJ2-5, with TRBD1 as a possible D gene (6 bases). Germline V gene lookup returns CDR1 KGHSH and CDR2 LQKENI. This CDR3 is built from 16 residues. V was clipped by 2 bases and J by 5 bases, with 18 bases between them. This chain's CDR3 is CASSPTPYRDGETQYF. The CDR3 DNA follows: TGTGCCAGCTCACCAACCCCATACAGGGATGGGGAGACCCAGTACTTC.

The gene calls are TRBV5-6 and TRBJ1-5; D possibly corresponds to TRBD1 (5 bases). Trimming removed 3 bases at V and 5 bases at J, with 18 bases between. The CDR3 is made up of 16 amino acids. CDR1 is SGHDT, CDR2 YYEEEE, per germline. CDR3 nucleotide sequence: TGTGCCAGCAGCTCTTTGCGAGGCCAGGGAGATCAGCCCCAGCATTTT. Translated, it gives CASSSLRGQGDQPQHF.

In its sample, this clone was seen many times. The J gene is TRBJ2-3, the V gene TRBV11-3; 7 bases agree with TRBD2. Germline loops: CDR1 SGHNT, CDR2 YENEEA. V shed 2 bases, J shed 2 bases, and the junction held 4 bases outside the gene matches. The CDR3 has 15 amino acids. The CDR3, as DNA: TGTGCCAGCAGCTTAAACGGGAGGAACACAGATACGCAGTATTTT. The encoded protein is CASSLNGRNTDTQYF.

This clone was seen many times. CDR3 nucleotide sequence: TGTGCCAGCAGCCCAACCGGGACTACCGATACGCAGTATTTT. This sequence encodes CASSPTGTTDTQYF. V usage is TRBV14 and J usage is TRBJ2-3, with TRBD2 identical over 7 bases. V dropped 4 bases and J dropped 6; count of bases not matched to a gene: 7. This CDR3 has 14 residues. Germline V gene lookup returns CDR1 SGHDN and CDR2 FVKESK.

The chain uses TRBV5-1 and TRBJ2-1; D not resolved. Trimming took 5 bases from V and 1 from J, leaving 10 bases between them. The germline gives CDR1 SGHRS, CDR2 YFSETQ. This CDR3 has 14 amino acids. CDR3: CASRGYVSYNEQFF. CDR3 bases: TGCGCCAGCAGGGGATATGTATCCTACAATGAGCAGTTCTTC.

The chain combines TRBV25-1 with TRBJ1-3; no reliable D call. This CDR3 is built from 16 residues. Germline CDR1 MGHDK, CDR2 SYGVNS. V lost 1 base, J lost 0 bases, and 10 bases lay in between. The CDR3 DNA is TGTGCCAGCAGTGAATCAAGGCGGCCCTCTGGAAACACCATATATTTT. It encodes CASSESRRPSGNTIYF.

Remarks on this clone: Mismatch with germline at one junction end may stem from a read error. This chain's CDR3 is CSASYRDRHF. As DNA, the CDR3 is TGCAGTGCCTCTTACCGGGACAGGCATTTT. The chain uses TRBV20-1 and TRBJ2-3, with 8 bases matching TRBD1. The germline V gene encodes CDR1 DFQATT and CDR2 SNEGSKA (reference sequence). This CDR3 has 10 amino acids.

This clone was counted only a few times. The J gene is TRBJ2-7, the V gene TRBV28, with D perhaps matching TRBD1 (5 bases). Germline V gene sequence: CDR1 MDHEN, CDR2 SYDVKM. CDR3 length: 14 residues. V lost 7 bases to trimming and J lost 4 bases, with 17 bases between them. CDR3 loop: CASNWGGTAYEQYF. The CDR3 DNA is TGTGCCAGCAATTGGGGCGGCACAGCATACGAGCAGTACTTC.

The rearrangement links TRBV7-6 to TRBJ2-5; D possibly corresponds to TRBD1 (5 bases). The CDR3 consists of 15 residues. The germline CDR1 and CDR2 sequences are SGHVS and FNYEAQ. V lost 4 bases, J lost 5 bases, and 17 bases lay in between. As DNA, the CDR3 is TGTGCCAGCAGCTCCTCTGGAAGGGGAAGTGAGACCCAGTACTTC. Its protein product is CASSSSGRGSETQYF.

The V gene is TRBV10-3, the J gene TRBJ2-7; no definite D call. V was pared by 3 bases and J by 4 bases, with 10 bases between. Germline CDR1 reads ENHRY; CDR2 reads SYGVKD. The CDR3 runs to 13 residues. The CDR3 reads CAISESQNYEQYF. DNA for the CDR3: TGTGCCATCAGTGAATCTCAGAATTACGAGCAGTACTTC.

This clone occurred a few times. CDR3 sequence (DNA): TGTGCCAGCAGTGACTGGGGACAGGGACTAATTGAAGCTTTCTTT. Its protein is CASSDWGQGLIEAFF. The V call is TRBV6-1, the J call TRBJ1-1; 9 positions match TRBD1. Trimming removed 3 bases from V and 7 bases from J; junction bases left unmatched: 9. Germline V CDR1 and CDR2: MNHNS, SASEGT. The CDR3 contains 15 residues.

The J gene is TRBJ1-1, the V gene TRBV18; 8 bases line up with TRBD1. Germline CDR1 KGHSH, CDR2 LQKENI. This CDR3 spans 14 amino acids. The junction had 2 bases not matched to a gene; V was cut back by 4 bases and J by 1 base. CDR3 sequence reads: CASSLDRGNTEAFF. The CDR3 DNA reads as TGTGCCAGCTCACTAGACAGGGGGAACACTGAAGCTTTCTTT.

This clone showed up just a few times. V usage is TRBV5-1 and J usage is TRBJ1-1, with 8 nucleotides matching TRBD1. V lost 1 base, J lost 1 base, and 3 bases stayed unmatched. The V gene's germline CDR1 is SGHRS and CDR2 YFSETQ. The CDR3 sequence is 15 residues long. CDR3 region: CASSLFQGANTEAFF. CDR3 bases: TGCGCCAGCAGCTTGTTTCAGGGGGCGAACACTGAAGCTTTCTTT.

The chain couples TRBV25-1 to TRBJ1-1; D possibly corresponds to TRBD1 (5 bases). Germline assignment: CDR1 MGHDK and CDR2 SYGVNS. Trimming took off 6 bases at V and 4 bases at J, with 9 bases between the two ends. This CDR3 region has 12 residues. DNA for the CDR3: TGTGCCAGCAGGAAGGGGTCCACTGAAGCTTTCTTT. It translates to CASRKGSTEAFF.

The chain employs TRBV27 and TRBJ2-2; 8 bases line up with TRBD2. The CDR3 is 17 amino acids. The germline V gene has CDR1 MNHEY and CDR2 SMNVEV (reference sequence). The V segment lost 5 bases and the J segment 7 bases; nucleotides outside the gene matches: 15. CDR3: CASSHGPGRASGGELFF. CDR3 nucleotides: TGTGCCAGCAGTCACGGTCCCGGGAGGGCTTCGGGCGGGGAGCTGTTTTTT.

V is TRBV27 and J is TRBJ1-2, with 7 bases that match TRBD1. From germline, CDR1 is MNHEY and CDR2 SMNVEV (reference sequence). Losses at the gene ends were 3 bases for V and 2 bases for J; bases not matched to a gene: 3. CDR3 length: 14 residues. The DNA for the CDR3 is TGTGCCAGCAGTTTGAACAGGGGAAACTATGGCTACACCTTC. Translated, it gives CASSLNRGNYGYTF.

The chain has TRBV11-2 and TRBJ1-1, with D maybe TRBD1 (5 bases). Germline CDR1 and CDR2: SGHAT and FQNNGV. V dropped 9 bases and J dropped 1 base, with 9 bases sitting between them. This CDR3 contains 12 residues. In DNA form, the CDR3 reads TGTGCCAGTACAGGACCGAACACTGAAGCTTTCTTT. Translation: CASTGPNTEAFF.

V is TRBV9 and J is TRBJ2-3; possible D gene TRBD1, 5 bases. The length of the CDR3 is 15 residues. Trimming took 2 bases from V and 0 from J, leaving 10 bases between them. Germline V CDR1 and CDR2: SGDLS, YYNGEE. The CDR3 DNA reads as TGTGCCAGCAGCGTTGGACACTCCAGCACAGATACGCAGTATTTT. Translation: CASSVGHSSTDTQYF.

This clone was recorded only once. For the CDR3, the DNA is TGTGCCAGCAGCTCGGGACAGGGGGCGAATTATTCACCCCTCCACTTT. It encodes CASSSGQGANYSPLHF. The chain uses TRBV13 and TRBJ1-6; 12 bases are shared with TRBD1. Germline CDR1 and CDR2: PRHDT and FYEKMQ (reference sequence). This CDR3 region has 16 residues. The trim removed 4 bases at V and 8 bases at J, leaving 6 bases unmatched.

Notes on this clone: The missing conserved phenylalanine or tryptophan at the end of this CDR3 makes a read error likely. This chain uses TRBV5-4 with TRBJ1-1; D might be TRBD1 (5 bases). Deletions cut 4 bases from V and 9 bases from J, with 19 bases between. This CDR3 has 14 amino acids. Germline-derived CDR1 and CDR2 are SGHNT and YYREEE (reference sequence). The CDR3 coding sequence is TGTGCCAGCAGCGCAGGGAGACGGCCGTTTAAAGCTTTCGTT. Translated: CASSAGRRPFKAFV.

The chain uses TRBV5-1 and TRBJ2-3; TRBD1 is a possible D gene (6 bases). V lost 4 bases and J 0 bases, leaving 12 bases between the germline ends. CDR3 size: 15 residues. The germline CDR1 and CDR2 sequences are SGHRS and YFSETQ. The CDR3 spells CASSTGQFSTDTQYF. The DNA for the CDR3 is TGCGCCAGCAGCACCGGACAGTTTAGCACAGATACGCAGTATTTT.

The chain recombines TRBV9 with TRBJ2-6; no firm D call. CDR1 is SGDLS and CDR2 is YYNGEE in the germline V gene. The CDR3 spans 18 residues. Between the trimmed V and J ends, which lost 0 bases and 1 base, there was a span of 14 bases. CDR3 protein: CASSVGLTRQSGANVLTF. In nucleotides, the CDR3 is TGTGCCAGCAGCGTAGGTCTCACGAGGCAGTCTGGGGCCAACGTCCTGACTTTC. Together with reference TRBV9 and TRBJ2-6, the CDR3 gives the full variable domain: DSGVTQTPKHLITATGQRVTLRCSPRSGDLSVYWYQQSLDQGLQFLIQYYNGEERAKGNILERFSAQQFPDLHSELNLSSLELGDSALYFCASSVGLTRQSGANVLTFGAGSRLTVL.

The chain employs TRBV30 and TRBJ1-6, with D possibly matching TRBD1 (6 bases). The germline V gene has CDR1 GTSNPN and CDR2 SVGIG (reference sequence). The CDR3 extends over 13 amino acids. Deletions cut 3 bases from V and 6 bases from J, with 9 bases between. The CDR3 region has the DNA TGTGCCTGGAGCGGACAGTTTAATTCACCCCTCCACTTT. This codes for CAWSGQFNSPLHF.

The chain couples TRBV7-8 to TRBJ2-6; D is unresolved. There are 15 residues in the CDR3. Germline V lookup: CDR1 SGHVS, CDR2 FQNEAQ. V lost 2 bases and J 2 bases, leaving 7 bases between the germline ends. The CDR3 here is CASSLPGAGANVLTF. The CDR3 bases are TGTGCCAGCAGCTTACCGGGCGCTGGGGCCAACGTCCTGACTTTC.

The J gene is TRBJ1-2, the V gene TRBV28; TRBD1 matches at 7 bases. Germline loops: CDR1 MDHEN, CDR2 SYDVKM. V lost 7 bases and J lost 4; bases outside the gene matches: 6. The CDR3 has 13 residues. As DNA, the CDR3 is TGTGCCAGCACCCTACAGGGGTCCTATGGCTACACCTTC. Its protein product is CASTLQGSYGYTF.

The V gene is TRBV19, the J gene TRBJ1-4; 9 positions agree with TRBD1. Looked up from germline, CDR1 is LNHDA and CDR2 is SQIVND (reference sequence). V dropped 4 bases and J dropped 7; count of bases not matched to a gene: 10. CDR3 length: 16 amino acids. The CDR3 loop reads CASSTLGQGRIEKLFF. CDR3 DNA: TGTGCCAGTAGTACCCTCGGACAGGGGAGGATTGAAAAACTGTTTTTT.

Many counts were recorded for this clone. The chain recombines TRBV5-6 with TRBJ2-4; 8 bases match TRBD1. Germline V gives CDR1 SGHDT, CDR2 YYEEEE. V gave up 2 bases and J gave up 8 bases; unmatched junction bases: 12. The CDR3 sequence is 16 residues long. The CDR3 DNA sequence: TGTGCCAGCAGCTTCAGGGGGCGAGGGAAAGGATACATTCAGTACTTC. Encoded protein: CASSFRGRGKGYIQYF. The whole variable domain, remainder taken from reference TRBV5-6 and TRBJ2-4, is DAGVTQSPTHLIKTRGQQVTLRCSPKSGHDTVSWYQQALGQGPQFIFQYYEEEERQRGNFPDRFSGHQFPNYSSELNVNALLLGDSALYLCASSFRGRGKGYIQYFGAGTRLSVL.